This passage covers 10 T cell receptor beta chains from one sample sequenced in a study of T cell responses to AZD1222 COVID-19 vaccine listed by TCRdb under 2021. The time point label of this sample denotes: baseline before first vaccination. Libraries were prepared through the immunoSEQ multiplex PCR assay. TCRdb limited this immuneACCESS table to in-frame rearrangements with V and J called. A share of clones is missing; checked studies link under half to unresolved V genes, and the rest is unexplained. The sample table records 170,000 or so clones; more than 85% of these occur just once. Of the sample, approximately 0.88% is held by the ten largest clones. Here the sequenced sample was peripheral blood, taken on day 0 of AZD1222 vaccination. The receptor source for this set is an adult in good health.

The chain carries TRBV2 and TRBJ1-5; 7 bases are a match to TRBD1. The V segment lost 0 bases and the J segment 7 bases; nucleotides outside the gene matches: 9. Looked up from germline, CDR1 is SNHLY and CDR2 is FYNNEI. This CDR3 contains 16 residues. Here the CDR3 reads CASSEALGQGVQPQHF. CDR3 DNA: TGTGCCAGCAGTGAAGCGCTTGGGCAGGGGGTCCAGCCCCAGCATTTT.

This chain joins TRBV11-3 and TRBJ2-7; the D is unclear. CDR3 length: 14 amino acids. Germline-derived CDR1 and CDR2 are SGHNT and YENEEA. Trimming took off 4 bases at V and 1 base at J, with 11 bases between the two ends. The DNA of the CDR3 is TGTGCCAGCAGCTCTCCCCCTGGATCCTACGAGCAGTACTTC. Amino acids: CASSSPPGSYEQYF.

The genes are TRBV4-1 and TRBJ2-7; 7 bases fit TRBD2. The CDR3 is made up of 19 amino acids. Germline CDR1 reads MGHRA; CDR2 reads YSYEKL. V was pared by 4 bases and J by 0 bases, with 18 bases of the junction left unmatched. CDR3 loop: CASSRYELRAGDPSYEQYF. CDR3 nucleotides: TGCGCCAGCAGCCGGTATGAACTAAGGGCGGGGGATCCCTCCTACGAGCAGTACTTC.

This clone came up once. Here the CDR3 DNA reads TGTGCCATTGCGGGAAATACGTTATATCAGCCCCAGCATTTT. Its protein product is CAIAGNTLYQPQHF. This chain connects TRBV28 to TRBJ1-5, with no clear D. Trimming cost V 10 bases and J 5 bases, with 18 bases left between them. Per germline, CDR1 MDHEN and CDR2 SYDVKM. The CDR3 totals 14 residues.

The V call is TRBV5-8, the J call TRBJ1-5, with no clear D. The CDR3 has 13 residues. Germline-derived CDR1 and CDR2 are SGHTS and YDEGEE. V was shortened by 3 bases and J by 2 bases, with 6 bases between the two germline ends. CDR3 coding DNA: TGTGCCAGCAGCTCGGCTGGCAATCAGCCCCAGCATTTT. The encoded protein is CASSSAGNQPQHF. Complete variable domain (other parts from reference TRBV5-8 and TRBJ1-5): EAGVTQSPTHLIKTRGQQATLRCSPISGHTSVYWYQQALGLGLQFLLWYDEGEERNRGNFPPRFSGRQFPNYSSELNVNALELEDSALYLCASSSAGNQPQHFGDGTRLSIL.

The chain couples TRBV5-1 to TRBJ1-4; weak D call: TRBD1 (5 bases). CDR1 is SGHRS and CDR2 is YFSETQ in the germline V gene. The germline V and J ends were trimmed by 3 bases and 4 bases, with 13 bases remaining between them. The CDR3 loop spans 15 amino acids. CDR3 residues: CASSSAGQSNEKLFF. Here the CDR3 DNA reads TGCGCCAGCAGCTCCGCGGGGCAGAGTAATGAAAAACTGTTTTTT.

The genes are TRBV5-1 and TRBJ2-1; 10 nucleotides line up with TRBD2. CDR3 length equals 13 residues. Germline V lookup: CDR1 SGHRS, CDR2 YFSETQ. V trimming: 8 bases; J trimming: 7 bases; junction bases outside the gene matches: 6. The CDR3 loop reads CASTLAGVNEQFF. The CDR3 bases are TGCGCCAGTACCCTAGCGGGGGTAAATGAGCAGTTCTTC.

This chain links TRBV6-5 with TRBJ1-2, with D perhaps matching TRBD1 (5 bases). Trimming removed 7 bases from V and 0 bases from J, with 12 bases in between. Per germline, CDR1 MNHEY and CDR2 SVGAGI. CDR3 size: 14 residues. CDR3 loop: CASTPDSANYGYTF. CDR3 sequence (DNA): TGTGCCAGCACCCCAGACAGTGCTAACTATGGCTACACCTTC.

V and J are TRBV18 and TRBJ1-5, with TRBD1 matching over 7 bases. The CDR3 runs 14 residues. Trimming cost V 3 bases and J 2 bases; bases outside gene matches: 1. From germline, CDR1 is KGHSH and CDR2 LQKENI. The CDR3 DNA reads TGTGCCAGCTCACCCGACAGGGGCAATCAGCCCCAGCATTTT. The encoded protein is CASSPDRGNQPQHF.

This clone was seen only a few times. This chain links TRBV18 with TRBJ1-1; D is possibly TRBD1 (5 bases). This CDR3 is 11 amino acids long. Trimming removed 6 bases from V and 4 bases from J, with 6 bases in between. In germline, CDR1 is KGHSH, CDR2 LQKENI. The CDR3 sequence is CASSGGTEAFF. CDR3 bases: TGTGCCAGCTCTGGGGGCACTGAAGCTTTCTTT.